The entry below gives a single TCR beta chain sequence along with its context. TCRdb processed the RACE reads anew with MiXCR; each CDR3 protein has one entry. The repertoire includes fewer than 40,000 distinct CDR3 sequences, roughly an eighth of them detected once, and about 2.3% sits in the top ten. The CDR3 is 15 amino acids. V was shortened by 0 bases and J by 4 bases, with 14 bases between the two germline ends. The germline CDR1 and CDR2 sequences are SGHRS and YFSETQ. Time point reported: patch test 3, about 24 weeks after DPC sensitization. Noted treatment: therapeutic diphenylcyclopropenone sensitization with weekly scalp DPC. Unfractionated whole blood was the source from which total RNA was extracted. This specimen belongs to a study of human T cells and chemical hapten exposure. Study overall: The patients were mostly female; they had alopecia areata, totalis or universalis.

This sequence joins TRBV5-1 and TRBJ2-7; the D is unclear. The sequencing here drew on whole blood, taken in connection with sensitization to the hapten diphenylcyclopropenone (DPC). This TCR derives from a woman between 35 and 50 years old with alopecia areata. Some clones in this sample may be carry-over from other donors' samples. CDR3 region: CASSLASARWYEQYF. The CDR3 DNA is TGCGCCAGCAGCTTGGCCTCGGCCAGGTGGTACGAGCAGTACTTC.